These T cell receptor beta chains were read from a single sample in a study of blood T cells in healthy people across ages. TCRdb re-analysed the 5' RACE reads in MiXCR, keeping a single row per CDR3 protein. The sample shows about 780,000 distinct CDR3 sequences, about half of them seen only once. Sequencing was carried out using blood. Receptors were obtained from a man older than 75 in good health. CDR3s include the opening cysteine and the closing phenylalanine or tryptophan. D genes are given only for firm matches. Size tells how often a clone was seen (once, few, many) or the class of an expanded clone, and some rows leave it out.

V,size,J,D,CDR3,DNA
TRBV12-3/TRBV12-4,few,TRBJ2-3,TRBD1,CASSPGTGMYTDTQYF,TGTGCCAGCAGTCCGGGGACAGGGATGTACACAGATACGCAGTATTTT
TRBV24-1,NA,TRBJ1-5,TRBD1,CATSDSNRGDGQPQHF,TGTGCCACCAGTGATTCTAACAGGGGAGACGGTCAGCCCCAGCATTTT
TRBV7-9,NA,TRBJ2-1,TRBD1,CASSLVGQGAIHNEQFF,TGTGCCAGCAGCTTAGTTGGTCAGGGGGCGATCCACAATGAGCAGTTCTTC
TRBV27,NA,TRBJ1-5,NA,CASSRRADGDQPQHF,TGTGCCAGCAGCCGCCGGGCCGATGGCGATCAGCCCCAGCATTTT
TRBV29-1,NA,TRBJ2-7,TRBD1,CSVQGQTLYEQYF,TGCAGCGTCCAGGGACAGACTTTATACGAGCAGTACTTC
TRBV20-1,NA,TRBJ2-7,TRBD2,CSARSGLAGNEQYF,TGCAGTGCTAGATCGGGACTAGCGGGCAACGAGCAGTACTTC
TRBV6-6,NA,TRBJ2-3,NA,CASSTGGLGTDTQYF,TGTGCCAGCAGTACCGGGGGGCTGGGCACAGATACGCAGTATTTT
TRBV6-5,NA,TRBJ2-5,NA,CASSYGRAADQETQYF,TGTGCCAGCAGTTACGGGCGGGCAGCGGACCAAGAGACCCAGTACTTC
TRBV20-1,NA,TRBJ2-5,TRBD1,CSAREQGAEYF,TGCAGTGCTAGAGAACAGGGGGCTGAGTACTTC
TRBV7-2,many,TRBJ2-5,NA,CASSFPSVGGRETQYF,TGTGCCAGCAGCTTCCCTAGTGTTGGGGGCAGGGAGACCCAGTACTTC
TRBV7-9,NA,TRBJ2-1,TRBD2,CASSLGTSGRIRVNEQFF,TGTGCCAGCAGCTTAGGGACTAGCGGGAGAATCAGGGTCAATGAGCAGTTCTTC
TRBV15,few,TRBJ1-2,NA,CATSRAGPRANYGYTF,TGTGCCACCAGCAGAGCAGGGCCTCGGGCCAACTATGGCTACACCTTC
TRBV11-3,few,TRBJ1-2,NA,CASSVNRVGYTF,TGTGCCAGCAGCGTAAACAGGGTTGGCTACACCTTC
TRBV7-3,NA,TRBJ2-1,TRBD2,CASSTPGGNEQFF,TGTGCCAGCAGCACCCCCGGGGGGAATGAGCAGTTCTTC
TRBV7-2,few,TRBJ1-5,NA,CASSPVGSNQPQHF,TGTGCCAGCAGCCCCGTCGGTAGCAATCAGCCCCAGCATTTT
TRBV7-8,few,TRBJ2-5,NA,CASSSTGRRGTYF,TGTGCCAGCAGCTCGACCGGACGAAGGGGAACGTACTTC
TRBV20-1,NA,TRBJ2-6,NA,CSASVGSGANVLTF,TGCAGTGCTAGTGTGGGCTCTGGGGCCAACGTCCTGACTTTC
TRBV10-3,NA,TRBJ2-6,NA,CAISETGSGANVLTF,TGTGCCATCAGTGAGACAGGCTCTGGGGCCAACGTCCTGACTTTC
TRBV6-2/TRBV6-3,few,TRBJ2-3,TRBD2,CASRTVAGRGDTQYF,TGTGCCAGCAGAACTGTAGCGGGAAGGGGAGATACGCAGTATTTT
TRBV6-2/TRBV6-3,NA,TRBJ2-7,NA,CASSSPQQQYF,TGTGCCAGCAGTAGCCCTCAGCAGCAGTACTTC
TRBV6-2/TRBV6-3,NA,TRBJ2-7,NA,CASSPLPGGLVGEQYF,TGTGCCAGCAGCCCGCTTCCCGGGGGCCTTGTAGGCGAGCAGTACTTC
TRBV4-1,NA,TRBJ2-6,TRBD2,CASSQEASGTIDSGANVLTF,TGCGCCAGCAGCCAAGAGGCTAGCGGGACTATTGACTCTGGGGCCAACGTCCTGACTTTC
TRBV15,NA,TRBJ2-1,TRBD2,CATSRDRTSGRAGEQFF,TGTGCCACCAGCAGAGATAGGACAAGCGGGAGGGCGGGTGAGCAGTTCTTC
TRBV5-1,NA,TRBJ2-3,NA,CASSPDSSSTDTQYF,TGCGCCAGCAGCCCCGACAGTTCTAGCACAGATACGCAGTATTTT
TRBV4-2,NA,TRBJ2-4,NA,CASSPLRPGNIQYF,TGTGCCAGCAGCCCGCTGAGGCCCGGAAACATTCAGTACTTC
TRBV5-1,NA,TRBJ2-1,TRBD1,CASSQIDRGSGHNEQFF,TGCGCCAGCAGCCAGATTGACAGGGGGTCTGGGCACAATGAGCAGTTCTTC
TRBV7-3,NA,TRBJ2-1,NA,CASSLYLTSNNEQFF,TGTGCCAGCAGCTTATATCTGACTAGTAACAATGAGCAGTTCTTC
TRBV5-5,NA,TRBJ2-1,NA,CASSLRALCVQVYNEQFF,TGTGCCAGCAGCTTAAGGGCTCTATGTGTCCAGGTCTACAATGAGCAGTTCTTC
TRBV24-1,NA,TRBJ2-1,NA,CATSALTNNEQFF,TGTGCCACCAGCGCACTGACAAACAATGAGCAGTTCTTC
TRBV28,NA,TRBJ2-1,NA,CASRAPRGNEQFF,TGTGCCAGCCGGGCCCCGAGGGGGAATGAGCAGTTCTTC
TRBV7-2,NA,TRBJ1-1,TRBD1,CASSLDPGGSTEAFF,TGTGCCAGCAGCTTAGACCCAGGGGGTAGCACTGAAGCTTTCTTT
TRBV24-1,few,TRBJ2-7,NA,CATSDYPFADTNSSYEQYF,TGTGCCACCAGTGATTACCCCTTCGCCGACACAAATTCGTCCTACGAGCAGTACTTC
TRBV7-2,few,TRBJ2-3,TRBD2,CASRRILASTDTQYF,TGTGCCAGCAGGCGAATACTAGCGTCCACAGATACGCAGTATTTT
TRBV18,NA,TRBJ1-5,NA,CASSPPGDNQPQHF,TGTGCCAGCTCACCACCAGGGGACAATCAGCCCCAGCATTTT
TRBV29-1,many,TRBJ2-3,NA,CSVGSEGQTQYF,TGCAGCGTTGGGTCCGAAGGGCAAACGCAGTATTTT
TRBV11-1,NA,TRBJ2-5,NA,CASSLGPNERYEQYF,TGTGCCAGCAGCTTGGGTCCGAATGAGAGGTATGAGCAGTACTTC
TRBV7-3,NA,TRBJ2-7,NA,CASSQAGGGNTYEQYF,TGTGCCAGCAGCCAGGCGGGTGGGGGGAATACCTACGAGCAGTACTTC
TRBV30,NA,TRBJ1-6,TRBD1,CGGQATYNSPLHF,TGTGGGGGACAGGCGACCTATAATTCACCCCTCCACTTT
TRBV5-1,NA,TRBJ2-3,NA,CASSSRLGRTDTQYF,TGCGCCAGCAGCTCGCGACTAGGGCGCACAGATACGCAGTATTTT
TRBV6-5,NA,TRBJ2-2,NA,CASRPTSVPGELFF,TGTGCCAGCAGGCCCACAAGTGTCCCCGGGGAGCTGTTTTTT
TRBV30,few,TRBJ2-4,TRBD2,CAWSGRGAKNIQYF,TGTGCCTGGAGCGGGAGGGGGGCCAAAAACATTCAGTACTTC
TRBV20-1,many,TRBJ2-3,TRBD2,CSARALRGAGEVKDTQYF,TGCAGTGCTAGAGCCCTCCGGGGAGCGGGAGAGGTAAAGGATACGCAGTATTTT
TRBV4-2,NA,TRBJ1-5,NA,CASSQGTSNQPQHF,TGTGCCAGCAGCCAAGGAACTAGCAATCAGCCCCAGCATTTT
TRBV20-1,NA,TRBJ2-1,NA,CSATDSLEDNEQFF,TGCAGTGCTACAGACAGTTTGGAAGACAATGAGCAGTTCTTC
TRBV6-6,NA,TRBJ2-3,NA,CASSSLGGSTDTQYF,TGTGCCAGCAGTTCACTAGGGGGGAGCACAGATACGCAGTATTTT
TRBV9,many,TRBJ1-2,NA,CASSVGDLAVRGYTF,TGTGCCAGCAGCGTAGGCGATCTCGCGGTGAGGGGCTACACCTTC
TRBV3-1,few,TRBJ2-3,NA,CASSQDTVGSYTDTQYF,TGTGCCAGCAGCCAAGATACCGTGGGGAGCTACACAGATACGCAGTATTTT
TRBV20-1,few,TRBJ2-7,TRBD2,CSARGRTSGSSLGEYEQYF,TGCAGTGCTAGAGGTCGGACTAGCGGGTCCTCCCTCGGGGAATACGAGCAGTACTTC
TRBV29-1,many,TRBJ2-3,NA,CSVVRTASTDTQYF,TGCAGCGTTGTCAGGACGGCTAGCACAGATACGCAGTATTTT
TRBV20-1,NA,TRBJ2-7,TRBD2,CSAATSGRGEQYF,TGCAGTGCCGCAACTAGCGGGAGGGGTGAGCAGTACTTC
TRBV20-1,once,TRBJ2-3,TRBD2,CSAREPIAGGPFYADTQYF,TGCAGTGCTAGAGAACCCATAGCGGGAGGGCCTTTTTACGCAGATACGCAGTATTTT